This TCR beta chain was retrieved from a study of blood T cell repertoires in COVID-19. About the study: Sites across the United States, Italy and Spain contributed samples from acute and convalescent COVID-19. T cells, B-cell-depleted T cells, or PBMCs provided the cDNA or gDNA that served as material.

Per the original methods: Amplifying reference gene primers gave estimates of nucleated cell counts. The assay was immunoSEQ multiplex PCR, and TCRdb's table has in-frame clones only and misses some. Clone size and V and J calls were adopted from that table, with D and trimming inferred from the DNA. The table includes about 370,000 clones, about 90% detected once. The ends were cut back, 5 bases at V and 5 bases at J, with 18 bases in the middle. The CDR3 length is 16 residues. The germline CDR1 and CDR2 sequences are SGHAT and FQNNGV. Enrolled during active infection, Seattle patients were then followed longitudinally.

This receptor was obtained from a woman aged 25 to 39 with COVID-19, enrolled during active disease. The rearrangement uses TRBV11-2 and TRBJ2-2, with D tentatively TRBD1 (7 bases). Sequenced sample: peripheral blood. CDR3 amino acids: CASSEGGGQATGELFF. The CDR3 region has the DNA TGTGCCAGCAGCGAGGGGGGAGGACAGGCGACCGGGGAGCTGTTTTTT.